A selection of T cell receptor beta chains follows, all from one sample in a study of spatial heterogeneity in lung cancer. TCRdb independently ran MiXCR on the 5' RACE reads; one entry per CDR3 protein. The sample shows approximately 2,500 distinct CDR3 sequences, roughly 8.5% of them seen only once. The sample here was normal lung tissue next to the tumor, taken at surgery. Source of these receptors: a female donor with early-stage non-small cell lung cancer. CDR3s include the opening cysteine and the closing phenylalanine or tryptophan. The D gene is left open where the match is weak. Clone sizes are given selectively: once, few, many, or a class where the clone is expanded.

J gene: TRBJ2-1
clone size: .
D gene: TRBD2
V gene: TRBV4-3
CDR3 protein: CASSQEARASGDSSYNEQFF
CDR3 DNA: TGCGCCAGCAGCCAAGAGGCCCGGGCTAGCGGGGATAGCTCCTACAATGAGCAGTTCTTC

J gene: TRBJ2-7
clone size: many
D gene: .
V gene: TRBV6-2/TRBV6-3
CDR3 protein: CASSDGGVYEQYF
CDR3 DNA: TGTGCCAGCAGCGATGGGGGCGTGTACGAGCAGTACTTC

J gene: TRBJ1-5
clone size: few
D gene: .
V gene: TRBV20-1
CDR3 protein: CSARDANSNQPQHF
CDR3 DNA: TGCAGTGCTAGGGACGCTAATAGCAATCAGCCCCAGCATTTT

J gene: TRBJ2-5
clone size: medium-sized
D gene: .
V gene: TRBV29-1
CDR3 protein: CSVEVLGGGEGETQYF
CDR3 DNA: TGCAGCGTTGAAGTCCTAGGAGGGGGCGAAGGGGAGACCCAGTACTTC

J gene: TRBJ2-2
clone size: few
D gene: TRBD1
V gene: TRBV12-3/TRBV12-4
CDR3 protein: CASSSTGGVFGTGELFF
CDR3 DNA: TGTGCCAGCAGTTCCACAGGGGGCGTCTTCGGCACCGGGGAGCTGTTTTTT

J gene: TRBJ2-5
clone size: medium-sized
D gene: TRBD2
V gene: TRBV27
CDR3 protein: CASSVGLAGAETQYF
CDR3 DNA: TGTGCCAGCAGTGTGGGACTAGCGGGGGCAGAGACCCAGTACTTC

J gene: TRBJ2-7
clone size: many
D gene: TRBD2
V gene: TRBV27
CDR3 protein: CTSRPTRTSRTYEQYF
CDR3 DNA: TGCACCAGCAGGCCGACCCGGACTAGCAGAACCTACGAGCAGTACTTC

J gene: TRBJ1-2
clone size: many
D gene: .
V gene: TRBV20-1
CDR3 protein: CSARRSYGYTF
CDR3 DNA: TGCAGTGCTAGACGGTCCTATGGCTACACCTTC

J gene: TRBJ2-3
clone size: many
D gene: .
V gene: TRBV11-1
CDR3 protein: CASSLAGIAVTDTQYF
CDR3 DNA: TGTGCCAGCAGCTTAGCGGGAATAGCGGTCACAGATACGCAGTATTTT

J gene: TRBJ1-2
clone size: medium-sized
D gene: .
V gene: TRBV18
CDR3 protein: CASSPPQDYGYTF
CDR3 DNA: TGTGCCAGCTCACCACCGCAGGACTATGGCTACACCTTC

J gene: TRBJ2-3
clone size: medium-sized
D gene: TRBD2
V gene: TRBV27
CDR3 protein: CASSPTSGRGTDTQYF
CDR3 DNA: TGTGCCAGCAGTCCTACTAGCGGGAGGGGCACAGATACGCAGTATTTT

J gene: TRBJ2-7
clone size: many
D gene: .
V gene: TRBV12-3/TRBV12-4
CDR3 protein: CASKPGLQASEQYF
CDR3 DNA: TGTGCCAGCAAGCCCGGGCTCCAGGCCTCCGAGCAGTACTTC

J gene: TRBJ2-5
clone size: once
D gene: .
V gene: TRBV7-9
CDR3 protein: CASSPLKGTRETQYF
CDR3 DNA: TGTGCCAGCAGCCCCTTAAAGGGGACACGTGAGACCCAGTACTTC

J gene: TRBJ2-5
clone size: many
D gene: TRBD2
V gene: TRBV14
CDR3 protein: CASSRTSGFQETQYF
CDR3 DNA: TGTGCCAGCAGCCGGACTAGCGGATTCCAAGAGACCCAGTACTTC

J gene: TRBJ2-3
clone size: many
D gene: .
V gene: TRBV19
CDR3 protein: CASINMGAARKDTQYF
CDR3 DNA: TGTGCCAGTATTAATATGGGGGCAGCACGTAAAGATACGCAGTATTTT

J gene: TRBJ1-5
clone size: medium-sized
D gene: .
V gene: TRBV12-3/TRBV12-4
CDR3 protein: CASTMDLAGNQPQHF
CDR3 DNA: TGTGCCAGCACTATGGACCTGGCGGGCAATCAGCCCCAGCATTTT

J gene: TRBJ1-4
clone size: .
D gene: TRBD1
V gene: TRBV29-1
CDR3 protein: CSATGGSTNEKLFF
CDR3 DNA: TGCAGCGCGACAGGGGGATCGACTAATGAAAAACTGTTTTTT

J gene: TRBJ1-1
clone size: .
D gene: .
V gene: TRBV9
CDR3 protein: CASSSSFLMNTEAFF
CDR3 DNA: TGTGCCAGCAGCTCCTCGTTCCTCATGAACACTGAAGCTTTCTTT

J gene: TRBJ2-1
clone size: medium-sized
D gene: .
V gene: TRBV9
CDR3 protein: CASSVEEGVGVPRDEQFF
CDR3 DNA: TGTGCCAGCAGCGTAGAGGAGGGTGTGGGGGTTCCGCGAGATGAGCAGTTCTTC

J gene: TRBJ2-2
clone size: few
D gene: .
V gene: TRBV4-1
CDR3 protein: CASSQGGRTNTGELFF
CDR3 DNA: TGCGCCAGCAGCCAAGGGGGCCGGACGAACACCGGGGAGCTGTTTTTT

J gene: TRBJ2-7
clone size: medium-sized
D gene: TRBD2
V gene: TRBV20-1
CDR3 protein: CSAVPGTSGQYF
CDR3 DNA: TGCAGTGCCGTCCCAGGGACTAGCGGGCAGTACTTC

J gene: TRBJ1-5
clone size: many
D gene: .
V gene: TRBV7-2
CDR3 protein: CASSGRSNQPQHF
CDR3 DNA: TGTGCCAGCAGCGGCAGGAGCAATCAGCCCCAGCATTTT

J gene: TRBJ2-7
clone size: .
D gene: .
V gene: TRBV19
CDR3 protein: CATGRGDYEQYF
CDR3 DNA: TGTGCCACCGGCCGGGGAGACTACGAGCAGTACTTC

J gene: TRBJ2-7
clone size: large
D gene: .
V gene: TRBV5-1
CDR3 protein: CASSWDKTYEQYF
CDR3 DNA: TGCGCCAGCAGCTGGGACAAGACCTACGAGCAGTACTTC

J gene: TRBJ1-6
clone size: .
D gene: TRBD1
V gene: TRBV6-1
CDR3 protein: CASSTGGEPLHF
CDR3 DNA: TGTGCCAGCAGTACAGGGGGCGAACCCCTCCACTTT

J gene: TRBJ1-2
clone size: medium-sized
D gene: .
V gene: TRBV5-1
CDR3 protein: CASSLGLNYGYTF
CDR3 DNA: TGCGCCAGCAGCTTGGGCCTTAACTATGGCTACACCTTC

J gene: TRBJ1-4
clone size: medium-sized
D gene: .
V gene: TRBV7-9
CDR3 protein: CASSLSGVANEKLFF
CDR3 DNA: TGTGCCAGCAGCTTATCGGGGGTAGCTAATGAAAAACTGTTTTTT

J gene: TRBJ2-1
clone size: medium-sized
D gene: .
V gene: TRBV4-3
CDR3 protein: CASSPGLSYNEQFF
CDR3 DNA: TGCGCCAGCAGTCCCGGTCTCTCCTACAATGAGCAGTTCTTC

J gene: TRBJ2-6
clone size: medium-sized
D gene: .
V gene: TRBV7-2
CDR3 protein: CASSLVQGITSGANVLTF
CDR3 DNA: TGTGCCAGCAGCTTAGTGCAGGGGATTACCTCTGGGGCCAACGTCCTGACTTTC

J gene: TRBJ2-2
clone size: medium-sized
D gene: .
V gene: TRBV28
CDR3 protein: CASRGRATSGELFF
CDR3 DNA: TGTGCCAGCAGGGGACGGGCGACGTCCGGGGAGCTGTTTTTT

J gene: TRBJ1-4
clone size: many
D gene: .
V gene: TRBV28
CDR3 protein: CASSPPYREVGEKLFF
CDR3 DNA: TGTGCCAGCAGTCCTCCCTACAGGGAGGTTGGTGAAAAACTGTTTTTT

J gene: TRBJ1-6
clone size: medium-sized
D gene: .
V gene: TRBV5-1
CDR3 protein: CASSPEGRDNSPLHF
CDR3 DNA: TGCGCCAGCAGCCCTGAGGGGCGCGATAATTCACCCCTCCACTTT

J gene: TRBJ1-4
clone size: medium-sized
D gene: .
V gene: TRBV7-6
CDR3 protein: CASSPRGNLVATNEKLFF
CDR3 DNA: TGTGCCAGCAGCCCCCGGGGCAATTTGGTCGCAACTAATGAAAAACTGTTTTTT

J gene: TRBJ2-2
clone size: large
D gene: .
V gene: TRBV7-9
CDR3 protein: CASSQAVGELFF
CDR3 DNA: TGTGCCAGCAGCCAGGCCGTCGGGGAGCTGTTTTTT

J gene: TRBJ1-1
clone size: medium-sized
D gene: .
V gene: TRBV4-1
CDR3 protein: CASSQKTSFDSPPPFF
CDR3 DNA: TGCGCCAGCAGCCAAAAAACCTCCTTCGACAGTCCGCCTCCGTTCTTT

J gene: TRBJ2-7
clone size: .
D gene: TRBD2
V gene: TRBV20-1
CDR3 protein: CSAPAGGTYEQYF
CDR3 DNA: TGCAGTGCTCCGGCGGGAGGGACCTACGAGCAGTACTTC

J gene: TRBJ2-5
clone size: few
D gene: TRBD1
V gene: TRBV20-1
CDR3 protein: CSARDWDRGRETQYF
CDR3 DNA: TGCAGTGCTAGAGATTGGGACAGGGGGCGAGAGACCCAGTACTTC

J gene: TRBJ2-3
clone size: .
D gene: .
V gene: TRBV5-1
CDR3 protein: CASSLSAGPRTDTQYF
CDR3 DNA: TGCGCCAGCAGCTTGTCGGCGGGACCGAGGACAGATACGCAGTATTTT

J gene: TRBJ1-3
clone size: medium-sized
D gene: TRBD1
V gene: TRBV28
CDR3 protein: CASSSTGFGNTIYF
CDR3 DNA: TGTGCCAGCAGTTCGACAGGGTTTGGAAACACCATATATTTT

J gene: TRBJ1-2
clone size: many
D gene: TRBD1
V gene: TRBV7-8
CDR3 protein: CASSRTGNYGYTF
CDR3 DNA: TGTGCCAGCAGCCGGACAGGGAACTATGGCTACACCTTC

J gene: TRBJ2-1
clone size: .
D gene: .
V gene: TRBV15
CDR3 protein: CATSSDMHNEQFF
CDR3 DNA: TGTGCCACCAGCAGTGACATGCACAATGAGCAGTTCTTC

J gene: TRBJ1-2
clone size: many
D gene: .
V gene: TRBV7-9
CDR3 protein: CASSQDYGYTF
CDR3 DNA: TGTGCCAGCAGTCAAGACTATGGCTACACCTTC

J gene: TRBJ2-7
clone size: medium-sized
D gene: TRBD1
V gene: TRBV11-1
CDR3 protein: CASSLEGQSSYEQYF
CDR3 DNA: TGTGCCAGCAGCTTAGAGGGACAGAGCTCCTACGAGCAGTACTTC

J gene: TRBJ2-5
clone size: medium-sized
D gene: .
V gene: TRBV28
CDR3 protein: CASRPGVQTQYF
CDR3 DNA: TGTGCCAGTCGTCCCGGGGTTCAGACCCAGTACTTC

J gene: TRBJ1-4
clone size: medium-sized
D gene: .
V gene: TRBV27
CDR3 protein: CASSFRIRDEKLFF
CDR3 DNA: TGTGCCAGCAGTTTCCGAATCCGGGACGAAAAACTGTTTTTT

J gene: TRBJ1-6
clone size: medium-sized
D gene: .
V gene: TRBV27
CDR3 protein: CASSLGPGNNSPLHF
CDR3 DNA: TGTGCCAGCAGTTTGGGCCCGGGAAATAATTCACCCCTCCACTTT

J gene: TRBJ2-1
clone size: medium-sized
D gene: TRBD2
V gene: TRBV7-6
CDR3 protein: CASSFLTPTSGSSGNEQFF
CDR3 DNA: TGTGCCAGCAGCTTCCTAACCCCGACTAGCGGGAGTTCGGGCAATGAGCAGTTCTTC

J gene: TRBJ1-6
clone size: .
D gene: .
V gene: TRBV11-1
CDR3 protein: CASSLGTPASPLHF
CDR3 DNA: TGTGCCAGCAGCTTAGGCACCCCAGCGTCACCCCTCCACTTT

J gene: TRBJ2-5
clone size: medium-sized
D gene: TRBD1
V gene: TRBV12-3/TRBV12-4
CDR3 protein: CASRPTGGWETQYF
CDR3 DNA: TGTGCCAGCAGACCCACAGGGGGCTGGGAGACCCAGTACTTC